The sequence of this T cell receptor (beta chain) was determined in a study of vaccination and CD4 T cells after COVID-19. CDR1 is MNHNS, CDR2 SASEGT, per germline. V trimming: 6 bases; J trimming: 0 bases; junction bases outside the gene matches: 8. The CDR3 runs to 16 residues. Scientists ran DNA taken from cultured CD4+ T cells through the Oncomine TCR Beta short-read assay for sequencing. TCRdb re-called the PCR reads with MiXCR, one entry per CDR3 protein. The sample consists of 3,600 or so distinct CDR3 sequences, under 40% of them appearing once. Details on this clonotype: What it binds is unknown.

The treatment here: roughly 11-day PBMC culture with coronavirus spike peptide pools or control peptides (ViraFEST assay). The sequencing input was CD4+ T cells from blood, cultured in vitro. The chain is built from TRBV6-1 and TRBJ1-3; 7 positions agree with TRBD1. This clonotype was obtained from a human donor who had recovered from COVID-19. DNA for the CDR3: TGTGCCAGCAGGAAGACAGGGACTAACTCTGGAAACACCATATATTTT. Its translation is CASRKTGTNSGNTIYF.